Below are 21 T cell receptor beta chains sequenced from a single sample in a study of control samples from healthy donors and cancer patients. The protocol was immunoSEQ multiplex PCR, while the TCRdb copy is restricted to in-frame clones and leaves out a portion. The repertoire has approximately 160,000 clones, 91% of them found once; the top ten carry just over 2%. Sequenced: blood. The receptors derive from a woman aged 40 to 55 in good health.

This chain links TRBV4-1 with TRBJ1-6; D is perhaps TRBD1 (5 bases). This CDR3 contains 15 residues. CDR1 is MGHRA and CDR2 is YSYEKL in the germline V gene. V gave up 1 base and J gave up 7 bases, with 11 bases separating them. CDR3 DNA sequence: TGCGCCAGCAGCCAAGGTCAGGGTGGCAATTCACCCCTCCACTTT. Translating gives CASSQGQGGNSPLHF.

The gene calls are TRBV19 and TRBJ1-1; no clear D. The germline V gene encodes CDR1 LNHDA and CDR2 SQIVND (reference sequence). The CDR3 loop spans 16 amino acids. V lost 8 bases, J lost 0 bases, and 19 bases lay in between. CDR3 DNA: TGTGCCAGTGCCCAATACAGTTTCTCTATGAACACTGAAGCTTTCTTT. Protein sequence: CASAQYSFSMNTEAFF.

This rearrangement joins TRBV29-1 to TRBJ2-2; D is possibly TRBD2 (5 bases). Germline V gives CDR1 SQVTM, CDR2 ANQGSEA. The CDR3 is 14 amino acids. The V end was cut by 1 base, the J end by 3 bases, with 9 bases between. The CDR3 loop is CSVEAASHTGELFF. The CDR3 DNA sequence: TGCAGCGTTGAAGCTGCTAGCCACACCGGGGAGCTGTTTTTT.

J is TRBJ1-1 and V is TRBV19; TRBD1 matches at 7 bases. CDR1 and CDR2 from the germline V gene are LNHDA and SQIVND (reference sequence). V was clipped by 7 bases and J by 1 base; unmatched bases: 6. The CDR3 is made up of 14 amino acids. The CDR3 DNA sequence: TGTGCCAGTATCGCCCGGACAGGGAACACTGAAGCTTTCTTT. This sequence encodes CASIARTGNTEAFF.

The chain carries TRBV29-1 and TRBJ2-7; 8 positions agree with TRBD1. This CDR3 has 12 residues. The V and J ends lost 6 bases and 3 bases, in that order; junction bases with no gene match: 4. Germline V CDR1 and CDR2: SQVTM, ANQGSEA. The CDR3: CSVETGDYEQYF. In DNA form, the CDR3 reads TGCAGCGTAGAGACAGGGGACTACGAGCAGTACTTC.

J is TRBJ2-7 and V is TRBV6-1; D perhaps matches TRBD2 (5 bases). Germline values: CDR1 MNHNS, CDR2 SASEGT. The CDR3 spans 15 residues. V lost 1 base and J 4 bases, leaving 14 bases between the germline ends. Here the CDR3 DNA reads TGTGCCAGCAGTGAAGGCCCTAGCCAACTTTACGAGCAGTACTTC. It translates to CASSEGPSQLYEQYF.

The genes are TRBV5-1 and TRBJ2-5, with unresolved D. Looked up from germline, CDR1 is SGHRS and CDR2 is YFSETQ. V gave up 0 bases and J gave up 7 bases, with 4 bases separating them. The CDR3 covers 11 residues. The CDR3 region has the DNA TGCGCCAGCAGCTTGGAGGGGACCCAGTACTTC. Protein product: CASSLEGTQYF.

The CDR3 protein is CASSPGPGTASYEQYF. The CDR3 DNA reads as TGTGCCAGCTCACCCGGTCCCGGGACAGCCTCCTACGAGCAGTACTTC. The V gene is TRBV18, the J gene TRBJ2-7; 7 nucleotides agree with TRBD1. The germline V gene has CDR1 KGHSH and CDR2 LQKENI. CDR3 length equals 16 residues. Trimming removed 3 bases from V and 0 bases from J; junction bases left unmatched: 8.

The CDR3: CATSTGQNTDTQYF. CDR3 in DNA: TGTGCCACCAGCACGGGCCAGAACACAGATACGCAGTATTTT. V and J are TRBV15 and TRBJ2-3; D remains ambiguous. Germline CDR1 reads LNHNV; CDR2 reads YYDKDF (reference sequence). Trimming pared 4 bases from V and 2 bases from J, leaving 10 bases between. The CDR3 consists of 14 residues.

Here the CDR3 reads CASSQPRVSGNTIYF. CDR3 nucleotides: TGTGCCAGCAGCCAGCCCCGGGTGTCTGGAAACACCATATATTTT. The chain links TRBV4-2 to TRBJ1-3; D remains unclear. Germline CDR1 is LGHNA and CDR2 is YNFKEQ. V was clipped by 3 bases and J by 1 base, with 10 bases between them. This CDR3 has 15 amino acids.

The DNA for the CDR3 is TGTGCCAGCAGGCAACAGGGAGGGACTAATGAAAAACTGTTTTTT. Protein: CASRQQGGTNEKLFF. The chain has TRBV6-5 and TRBJ1-4, with a possible D match to TRBD1 (6 bases). The V and J ends lost 6 bases and 2 bases respectively, with 13 bases between them. The CDR3 has 15 residues. Germline lookup yields CDR1 MNHEY and CDR2 SVGAGI.

The chain recombines TRBV5-1 with TRBJ2-2, with D hard to call. The CDR3 length is 12 residues. CDR1 is SGHRS and CDR2 is YFSETQ in the germline V gene. V dropped 0 bases and J dropped 5 bases, with 2 bases sitting between them. The CDR3 is CASSLETGELFF. In DNA, the CDR3 is TGCGCCAGCAGCTTGGAAACCGGGGAGCTGTTTTTT. Using reference TRBV5-1 and TRBJ2-2 for the parts outside the CDR3, the full variable domain is KAGVTQTPRYLIKTRGQQVTLSCSPISGHRSVSWYQQTPGQGLQFLFEYFSETQRNKGNFPGRFSGRQFSNSRSEMNVSTLELGDSALYLCASSLETGELFFGEGSRLTVL.

The chain combines TRBV18 with TRBJ2-7; TRBD2 matches at 10 bases. This CDR3 spans 19 amino acids. CDR1 KGHSH and CDR2 LQKENI come from the germline V gene. V gave up 3 bases and J gave up 0 bases; unmatched junction bases: 14. The CDR3 sequence: CASSPTFDPSGGLSYEQYF. The DNA for the CDR3 is TGTGCCAGCTCACCGACTTTTGACCCTAGCGGGGGACTCTCCTACGAGCAGTACTTC.

On this clone: This same CDR3 is encoded by further DNA sequences in the sample. The chain combines TRBV11-3 with TRBJ1-1; D not resolved. Germline CDR1 is SGHNT and CDR2 is YENEEA. This CDR3 is 13 amino acids long. V lost 5 bases to trimming and J lost 0 bases, with 7 bases between them. The CDR3 is CASSTGVNTEAFF. Here the CDR3 DNA reads TGTGCCAGCAGCACCGGGGTGAACACTGAAGCTTTCTTT. The variable domain in full, completed from reference TRBV11-3 and TRBJ1-1, reads EAGVVQSPRYKIIEKKQPVAFWCNPISGHNTLYWYLQNLGQGPELLIRYENEEAVDDSQLPKDRFSAERLKGVDSTLKIQPAELGDSAVYLCASSTGVNTEAFFGQGTRLTVV.

V gene TRBV3-1 (or the pseudogene TRBV3-2) combines with J gene TRBJ2-5; 14 nucleotides agree with TRBD2. V lost 7 bases and J lost 0; bases outside the gene matches: 4. This CDR3 is 16 amino acids long. The germline V gene encodes CDR1 LGHDT and CDR2 YNNKEL (reference sequence). The CDR3 sequence: CASKGTSGGYQETQYF. The DNA for the CDR3 is TGTGCCAGCAAGGGGACTAGCGGGGGCTACCAAGAGACCCAGTACTTC.

The chain combines TRBV21-1 with TRBJ1-4. TRBV21-1 is labeled a pseudogene. The CDR3 extends over 20 amino acids. CDR3 loop: CASAPQARRRARLRNEKLFF. The CDR3 DNA is TGTGCCAGCGCCCCCCAAGCGAGGCGGAGGGCTCGGCTCCGAAATGAAAAACTGTTTTTT.

The chain links TRBV19 to TRBJ2-6; D not resolved. Germline loops: CDR1 LNHDA, CDR2 SQIVND (reference sequence). The CDR3 length is 14 residues. Trimming left V 6 bases short and J 4 bases short, with 10 bases between. CDR3 bases: TGTGCCAGTAGGCCGCTCGGAGGGGCCAACGTCCTGACTTTC. Translation: CASRPLGGANVLTF.

The chain is built from TRBV10-3 and TRBJ1-1; D remains unclear. Germline CDR1 is ENHRY and CDR2 is SYGVKD. Trimming took 3 bases from V and 1 from J, leaving 9 bases between them. The CDR3 length is 14 residues. The CDR3 bases are TGTGCCATCAGTGACGTGCGTGGGAACACTGAAGCTTTCTTT. Translation gives CAISDVRGNTEAFF.

V and J are TRBV6-5 and TRBJ1-5, with D unresolved. The V end lost 5 bases, the J end lost 6 bases, and 14 bases lay between the germline ends. Germline CDR1 is MNHEY and CDR2 is SVGAGI. The CDR3 spans 14 residues. CDR3: CASSPKGAVQPQHF. CDR3 sequence (DNA): TGTGCCAGCAGTCCCAAGGGTGCGGTTCAGCCCCAGCATTTT.

The chain carries TRBV11-3 and TRBJ1-1; a possible D gene is TRBD1 (5 bases). This CDR3 is built from 13 residues. Trimming took 3 bases from V and 1 from J, leaving 6 bases between them. Germline V CDR1 and CDR2: SGHNT, YENEEA. The CDR3, as DNA: TGTGCCAGCAGCTTGGGGCGGAACACTGAAGCTTTCTTT. The encoded protein is CASSLGRNTEAFF.

The chain carries TRBV27 and TRBJ2-3, with a weak D call TRBD1 (6 bases). The V gene's germline CDR1 is MNHEY and CDR2 SMNVEV (reference sequence). The CDR3 is 13 amino acids. V was pared by 3 bases and J by 10 bases, with 14 bases between. The CDR3 DNA sequence: TGTGCCAGCAGTTTCATCGACTCAGGGGCGCAGTATTTT. It specifies CASSFIDSGAQYF.